This T cell receptor (beta chain) derives from a study of T cells in women clearing cervical HPV infection. Whole-study context: Case blood was drawn a median around 140 days after lesion detection. Study results and caveats: Controls had more TRBV6-7 (approximately 0.16%) than cases (approximately 0.11%). Unknown T-cell numbers per sample may underlie the richness differences.

CDR1 and CDR2 (germline): SEHNR, FQNEAQ (reference sequence). Trimming cost V 0 bases and J 2 bases; bases outside gene matches: 3. The CDR3 loop spans 15 amino acids. Average input was roughly 1,200 ng genomic DNA for immunoSEQ TCR beta CDR3 amplification. Profiling relied on immunoSEQ multiplex PCR, and the TCRdb table lists in-frame clones only, not all of them. The sample spans about 39,000 clones; the ten largest clones claim under 7%. In regard to this clone: Its antigen is still unknown. The CDR3 end is not reached by the read, which stops 3 residues before it; the germline J gene fills it in.

Sequencing was done on a sample of blood buffy coat. This TCR was sampled from a woman between 18 and 75 years old with a cervical HPV16 infection that either progressed to CIN3+ or cleared (not recorded which). The rearrangement joins TRBV7-9 to TRBJ2-7; 8 bases fit TRBD1. CDR3 DNA (partial): TGTGCCAGCAGCTTAGCCGGGACAGGAACCTACGAG. This sequence encodes CASSLAGTGTYE. The whole CDR3 is CASSLAGTGTYEQYF.